The 8 T cell receptor beta chains reported below all come from one sample, sequenced in a study of memory CD4+ T cells and cytomegalovirus serostatus (dated by TCRdb to the late 2010s). A FACSAria II was used to sort memory CD4+ T cells, defined as single viable CD3+CD4+CD8-CD45RO+ cells. To prepare the library, the immunoSEQ multiplex PCR assay was applied. TCRdb obtained this table from immuneACCESS and retained in-frame rearrangements with V and J assigned. These tables miss some clones; where compared with another copy, unresolved V genes account for less than half of the shortfall, and the remainder is unexplained. In all, the sample holds around 57,000 clones, and 60% to 85% of those were seen once. The ten largest account for almost 0.55% of the sample. Sequencing was carried out using memory CD4+ T cells from blood. These receptor sequences come from an adult in good health and CMV-seronegative. Some clones in this sample may be carry-over from other donors' samples.

The V and J genes are TRBV4-1 and TRBJ2-7, with a weak D call TRBD1 (6 bases). Trimming stripped 0 bases from V and 3 bases from J, with 9 bases between. Germline V CDR1 and CDR2: MGHRA, YSYEKL. This CDR3 has 14 amino acids. The CDR3 reads CASSQDRGLYEQYF. In nucleotides, the CDR3 is TGCGCCAGCAGCCAAGACAGGGGCCTCTACGAGCAGTACTTC.

The chain couples TRBV10-1 to TRBJ2-7; 9 positions match TRBD1. V trimming: 11 bases; J trimming: 2 bases; junction bases outside the gene matches: 10. Germline V gene lookup returns CDR1 WNHNN and CDR2 SYGVQD (reference sequence). The CDR3 is 14 residues long. CDR3 residues: CAGERDRAAYEQYF. DNA for the CDR3: TGCGCCGGGGAACGGGACAGGGCGGCCTACGAGCAGTACTTC.

The chain carries TRBV2 and TRBJ1-4, with D possibly being TRBD1 (6 bases). There are 14 residues in the CDR3. Germline loops: CDR1 SNHLY, CDR2 FYNNEI. The V end was cut by 5 bases, the J end by 4 bases, with 11 bases between. CDR3 sequence: CASSIQGFNEKLFF. As DNA, the CDR3 is TGTGCCAGCAGTATACAGGGCTTTAATGAAAAACTGTTTTTT.

The chain combines TRBV7-6 with TRBJ2-1; D is undetermined. V was pared by 3 bases and J by 1 base, with 4 bases between. Germline lookup yields CDR1 SGHVS and CDR2 FNYEAQ. This CDR3 region has 13 residues. Here the CDR3 DNA reads TGTGCCAGCAGCTTGGGGTCCTACAATGAGCAGTTCTTC. Encoded protein: CASSLGSYNEQFF. The variable domain in full, with the rest retrieved from reference TRBV7-6 and TRBJ2-1, is GAGVSQSPRYKVTKRGQDVALRCDPISGHVSLYWYRQALGQGPEFLTYFNYEAQQDKSGLPNDRFSAERPEGSISTLTIQRTEQRDSAMYRCASSLGSYNEQFFGPGTRLTVL.

This chain joins TRBV4-1 and TRBJ2-7; the D is unclear. V lost 0 bases to trimming and J lost 0 bases, with 15 bases between them. Germline V CDR1 and CDR2: MGHRA, YSYEKL. This CDR3 region has 17 residues. CDR3 nucleotides: TGCGCCAGCAGCCAAGATCATGGTTGGGGTGGCTCCTACGAGCAGTACTTC. Translated, it gives CASSQDHGWGGSYEQYF.

V gene TRBV6-6 combines with J gene TRBJ2-2; tentative D call: TRBD1 (6 bases). This CDR3 contains 15 residues. Germline lookup yields CDR1 MNHNY and CDR2 SVGAGI (reference sequence). Trimming removed 4 bases at V and 2 bases at J, with 11 bases between. For the CDR3, the DNA is TGTGCCAGCAGTTTCCGGACAGACAACACCGGGGAGCTGTTTTTT. As protein: CASSFRTDNTGELFF.

J is TRBJ2-3 and V is TRBV29-1, with 9 bases aligning to TRBD2. The CDR3 extends over 14 amino acids. CDR1 and CDR2 from the germline V gene are SQVTM and ANQGSEA. The J segment lost 7 bases and the V segment lost 5 bases, leaving 10 bases of the junction unmatched. Here the CDR3 DNA reads TGCAGCGTTAAATCGGCTAGCGGGATAAATACGCAGTATTTT. Its protein product is CSVKSASGINTQYF.

The count of this clone is one. The V gene is TRBV6-6, the J gene TRBJ1-2, with D possibly matching TRBD1 (6 bases). Germline CDR1 reads MNHNY; CDR2 reads SVGAGI (reference sequence). This CDR3 spans 14 amino acids. The V gene lost 4 bases and the J gene lost 4 bases, with 13 bases spanning the gap. In nucleotides, the CDR3 is TGTGCCAGCAGTTCAGGGGTATTCGTCTATGGCTACACCTTC. Translation: CASSSGVFVYGYTF.